These 10 T cell receptor beta chains were all obtained from the same sample, sequenced in a study of tissue T cells after allogeneic stem cell transplantation. Sequencing used immunoSEQ multiplex PCR; TCRdb keeps in-frame clones, though not all of them. The sample carries 48,000 or so clones, approximately 73% recorded once. The sequenced material came from sorted cells pooled from one or two spleens. The receptor set was obtained from a pool of C57BL/6 mice in good health.

Remarks on this clone: Mouse gene names apply. The DNA ends 1 residue before the CDR3 does, and the rest of the CDR3 is filled in from the germline J gene. This chain connects TRBV29 to TRBJ2-7; D may be TRBD1 (6 bases). The germline CDR1 and CDR2 sequences are MSHET and SYDVDS. The CDR3 extends over 13 amino acids. The V end was cut by 5 bases, the J end by 7 bases, with 15 bases between. CDR3 bases read: TGTGCTAGCAGTCCTACAGGGTGGAGGGAACAGTAC. Translation: CASSPTGWREQY. The CDR3 in full is CASSPTGWREQYF.

Worth noting for this clone: Gene labels here are mouse ones. With the read ending 1 residue before the CDR3 end, the germline J gene is used to fill in that end. The V call is TRBV14, the J call TRBJ1-3; 7 nucleotides agree with TRBD1. The germline V gene encodes CDR1 SGHDT and CDR2 FRDEAV. The CDR3 is 14 residues long. Unmatched junction bases numbered 1, after V lost 2 bases and J lost 2 bases. The sequenced part of the CDR3 DNA is TGTGCCAGCAGTTTGAGGGGGCCTGGAAATACGCTCTAT. Translated: CASSLRGPGNTLY. The full CDR3 is CASSLRGPGNTLYF.

On this clone: Gene names denote mouse genes. The CDR3 end falls 1 residue outside the read, so it is completed with the germline J gene. The chain is built from TRBV1 and TRBJ1-1; unclear D gene. Germline lookup yields CDR1 NSQYPW and CDR2 LRSPGD (reference sequence). Trimming shortened V by 5 bases and J by 1 base, and 11 bases separated the two germline ends. There are 14 residues in the CDR3. The covered CDR3 bases are TGCACCTGCAGTCCCCGGGTGGGAAACACAGAAGTCTTC. As protein: CTCSPRVGNTEVF. The entire CDR3 reads CTCSPRVGNTEVFF.

A remark on this clone: The germline and genes are mouse ones. The observed sequence ends 1 residue before the CDR3 terminus, with the missing tail filled in from the germline J gene. Other nucleotide sequences from this sample produce the same CDR3. The rearrangement links TRBV3 to TRBJ1-4; no firm D call. Germline CDR1 and CDR2: SNHLY and FYNGKV (reference sequence). The V gene lost 2 bases and the J gene lost 0 bases, with 4 bases spanning the gap. The CDR3 contains 14 residues. The CDR3 is CASSLRVSNERLFF. The CDR3 bases that were read are TGTGCCAGCAGCTTAAGGGTTTCCAACGAAAGATTATTT.

This clone was found once. These gene names are mouse names. The missing CDR3 end, 1 residue past where the read stops, is filled in from the germline J gene. The chain joins TRBV26 to TRBJ2-4; D not certain. The CDR3 length is 13 residues. V lost 4 bases to trimming and J lost 4 bases, with 9 bases between them. The germline gives CDR1 KGHPV, CDR2 FQNQEV (reference sequence). The covered CDR3 bases are TGTGCCAGCAGTCCCCCTGGTAAAAACACCTTGTAC. It yields the protein CASSPPGKNTLY. The whole CDR3 region reads CASSPPGKNTLYF.

With respect to this clone: Here the gene names and germline are mouse. The observed sequence ends 1 residue before the CDR3 terminus, with the missing tail filled in from the germline J gene. The same CDR3 also results from other DNA sequences found in this sample. The gene calls are TRBV26 and TRBJ2-1; D gene uncertain. The V end lost 2 bases, the J end lost 7 bases, and 3 bases lay between the germline ends. The CDR3 has 11 residues. Germline V gives CDR1 KGHPV, CDR2 FQNQEV (reference sequence). The CDR3 DNA, read in part, is TGTGCCAGCAGTCTGGGGGCTGAGCAGTTC. Amino acid sequence: CASSLGAEQF. The full CDR3 protein reads CASSLGAEQFF.

As to this clone: Each gene name is a mouse one. The read comes to an end 1 residue before the CDR3 does, leaving the germline J gene to fill in the end. The V and J genes are TRBV13-2 and TRBJ2-5; weak D call: TRBD2 (5 bases). The CDR3 totals 14 residues. Germline assignment: CDR1 NNHNN and CDR2 SYGAGS (reference sequence). The ends were cut back, 0 bases at V and 3 bases at J, with 8 bases in the middle. The DNA read from the CDR3 is TGTGCCAGCGGTGATGAGACTGATCAAGACACCCAGTAC. This sequence encodes CASGDETDQDTQY. The entire CDR3 sequence reads CASGDETDQDTQYF.

The table lists this clone with a few counts. Mouse gene names and germline throughout. The read halts 1 residue ahead of the CDR3 end, with the missing end drawn from the germline J gene. The chain combines TRBV4 with TRBJ2-7; the D gene could be TRBD1 or TRBD2 (5 bases each). The CDR3 consists of 15 residues. Trimming cost V 5 bases and J 0 bases, with 14 bases left between them. CDR1 is LGHDT, CDR2 YNNKQL, per germline (reference sequence). Incomplete CDR3 DNA: TGTGCCAGCAGCCCCTGGGACCCGAGCTCCTATGAACAGTAC. Translated, it gives CASSPWDPSSYEQY. The full-length CDR3 reads as CASSPWDPSSYEQYF.

A few counts support this clone. Mouse names are used for the genes. The read ends 1 residue before the CDR3 terminus; that terminus is restored from the germline J gene. The V and J genes are TRBV13-1 and TRBJ1-5; D gene ambiguous. V dropped 3 bases and J dropped 0 bases, with 1 base sitting between them. The CDR3 has 12 residues. Germline V gene lookup returns CDR1 NSHNY and CDR2 SYGAGN. The DNA read from the CDR3 is TGTGCCAGCAGTGCTAACAACCAGGCTCCGCTT. This encodes CASSANNQAPL. The full CDR3 is CASSANNQAPLF.

A remark on this clone: The genes and germline here are from mouse. The CDR3 end is not reached by the read, which stops 1 residue before it; the germline J gene fills it in. This rearrangement joins TRBV19 to TRBJ1-6; maybe TRBD1 (6 bases). TRBJ1-6 is sorted into the ORF group, with uncertain function. V shed 4 bases and J shed 7 bases, with 12 bases lying between them. Germline V gene sequence: CDR1 FNHDT, CDR2 SITEND (reference sequence). This CDR3 is 14 amino acids long. The CDR3 bases that were read are TGTGCCAGCAGTTACAGGGCTGGAAATTCGCCCCTCTAC. It yields the protein CASSYRAGNSPLY. The full CDR3 sequence reads CASSYRAGNSPLYF.